This T cell receptor beta chain was sequenced during a study of T-cell reconstitution after alpha-beta-depleted transplantation in children. Study findings and constraints: Fresh T-cell production supplied most of the T-cell counts and diversity seen one year after transplant. Reportedly, alpha-beta T cells present about two months post-transplant originated from several hundred expanded clones of graft origin. Certain patients had high TCRbeta diversity at day 60, and it came from recipient T cells and thymic progenitors that survived.

V dropped 2 bases and J dropped 10 bases, with 14 bases sitting between them. CDR3 length: 13 amino acids. The germline V gene encodes CDR1 SGHTA and CDR2 FQGNSA. Preparation of the TCRbeta library used unique molecular identifiers. TCRdb reanalysed the PCR reads using MiXCR and keeps one entry per CDR3 protein. The sample has 800,000 to 1,000,000 distinct CDR3 sequences, roughly 31% seen once. Note on this clonotype: Its antigen is not identified.

V usage is TRBV7-2 and J usage is TRBJ2-5, with D perhaps TRBD2 (6 bases). This material consisted of PBMCs, mostly from graft donor cells, taken 360 days after TCRalphabeta/CD19-depleted stem cell transplant. The clonotype comes from a boy younger than two who had a stem cell transplant for SCID, so the T cells may come from the graft donor. CDR3 nucleotides: TGTGCCAGCAGCTTATGGGGTAGCGGACGCCAGTACTTC. It codes for CASSLWGSGRQYF.